The present TCR beta chain was sequenced within a study of read filtering for tumor transcriptome and immune sequencing (dated by TCRdb to between 2020 and 2021). Notes on the research overall: The cohort was composed of more than 16 male and some 13 female patients, with a mean age of approximately 72 years and an age range of roughly 45 to 80. One of the main goals was to work out a read-filtering strategy for immune repertoire data, in particular whether clonotypes backed by only a single read should be removed. Under revised international staging, eight or nine patients fell into R-ISS I, 16 into R-ISS II and 6 or 7 into R-ISS III. Per sample, about 4.05 to 10.27 million TCR-region mapped reads were obtained with IR-seq, compared with only roughly 80 to 1,300 with RNA-seq. After DNase treatment, whole-transcriptome libraries were prepared using the TruSeq RNA Access Library Prep Kit. Using the same bone marrow samples, the study compared TCR repertoires obtained by targeted immune repertoire sequencing with those obtained by bulk whole-transcriptome sequencing.

Bone marrow was sampled from every patient at the time of active disease. Ficoll-Hypaque density gradient centrifugation was used to isolate bone marrow mononuclear cells. Myeloma plasma cells were removed and CD138-negative cells were collected by negative selection after labeling with CD138 magnetic microbeads on a MACS separator. The purity of the isolated cells was checked by flow cytometry with CD138 antibodies on an Attune NxT. TRIzol reagent was used to extract total RNA, which was then quantified with a NanoDrop spectrophotometer. Paired RNA-seq and IR-seq were performed on the CD138-negative bone marrow sample of each patient. Starting from approximately 400 ng RNA, TCR libraries were constructed with the Immunoverse kit using molecular barcoded adaptors that cover the alpha/delta and beta/gamma chains. TCR library preparation used the same RNA that went into transcriptome sequencing. Sequencing of the TCR libraries was done on an Illumina HiSeq 4000 with 2 x 150 cycles. Processing in the source paper ran as follows. MiXCR aligned TCR reads to human V, D, J and C references and assembled the aligned reads into CDR3 clonotypes, with quality filtering and error correction included. The tcR package in R was used to analyze clonotype counts and gene usage diversity. Raw mapping reads were checked after the RNA-seq reads had been mapped by STAR aligner version 2.5.3a onto the human GRCh37 genome. IR-seq fastq files were randomly downsampled with Seqtk 1.3 to test the effect of sequencing depth on detected clonotypes. TCRdb redid the processing of the public reads, applying fastp at Q25 and MiXCR, and retained in-frame beta chains. Each record represents a unique CDR3 protein, reported with the most common genes and DNA among its rows. TCRdb, rather than the study authors, made the V and J calls. The sample yields 45,000 to 55,000 distinct CDR3 sequences; approximately 18% were counted once. The ten top clones hold approximately 15% of the sample.

The germline ends are 25 bases apart after V is trimmed by 8 bases and J by 7 bases. CDR1 and CDR2 are read off the germline V gene as SGHVS and FQNEAQ. The CDR3, cysteine through phenylalanine, is 16 amino acids long. CDR3 DNA only is kept here, 48 bases in frame from base 1. At least ten counts were recorded for this clonotype. The antigen it binds to is not known. Per-nucleotide qualities are absent, and no much larger clonotype sits a single base away. Points the paper makes about the study in general: In IR-seq, roughly 79% of clonotypes but 3.5% to 4% of total reads were represented by single-read clonotypes, whereas in RNA-seq, roughly three quarters of clonotypes and approximately 45% of reads were represented by single-read clonotypes. The correlation between IR-seq and RNA-seq shared clonotype proportions rose when single-read clonotypes were removed. Compared with RNA-seq, IR-seq captured clonotypes at much greater depth and more reliably, and a smaller IR-seq throughput was enough to identify most of the shared clonotypes. The sorted CD138-negative fraction was not purified T cells but a mixed bone marrow immune population.

The rearranged segments are TRBV7-8 and TRBJ2-3, with the D gene possibly TRBD1 or TRBD2, each one fitting 5 bases. Sequencing used a population of CD138-negative cells sorted from bone marrow. The sample's cell subset or site label, in plain terms: bone marrow mononuclear cells depleted of CD138+ plasma/myeloma cells by negative magnetic selection. This receptor was obtained from a donor at least 40 years old with multiple myeloma. The CDR3 sequence is CASSSFGAGNMNTQYF. The nucleotide sequence reads TGTGCCAGCTCAAGCTTCGGGGCAGGGAATATGAATACGCAGTATTTT.